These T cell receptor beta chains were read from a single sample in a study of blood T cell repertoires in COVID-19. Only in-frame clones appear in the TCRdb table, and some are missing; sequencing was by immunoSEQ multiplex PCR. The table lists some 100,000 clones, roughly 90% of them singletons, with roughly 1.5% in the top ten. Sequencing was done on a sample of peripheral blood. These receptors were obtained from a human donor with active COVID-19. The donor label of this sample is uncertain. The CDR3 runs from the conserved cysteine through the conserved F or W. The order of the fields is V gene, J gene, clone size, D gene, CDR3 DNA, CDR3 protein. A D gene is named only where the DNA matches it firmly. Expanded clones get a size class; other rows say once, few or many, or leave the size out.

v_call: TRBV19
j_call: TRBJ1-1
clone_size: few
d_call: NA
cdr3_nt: TGTGCCAGTATACGGACGGGAAACACTGAAGCTTTCTTT
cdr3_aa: CASIRTGNTEAFF

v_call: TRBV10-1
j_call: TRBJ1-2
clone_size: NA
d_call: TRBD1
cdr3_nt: TGCGCCAGCAGTGAGGAGAGGGGGACAGGGAAACCGGGGAGGTATGGCTACACCTTC
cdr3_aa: CASSEERGTGKPGRYGYTF

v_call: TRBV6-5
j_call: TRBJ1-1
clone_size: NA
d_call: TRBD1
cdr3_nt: TGTGCCAGCAGTAGGTACAGGGGCACTGAAGCTTTCTTT
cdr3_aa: CASSRYRGTEAFF

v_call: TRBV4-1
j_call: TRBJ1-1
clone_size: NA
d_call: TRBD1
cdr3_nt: TGCGCCAGCAGCCAACGCTTCACGGGACAGGGGAACACTGAAGCTTTCTTT
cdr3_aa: CASSQRFTGQGNTEAFF

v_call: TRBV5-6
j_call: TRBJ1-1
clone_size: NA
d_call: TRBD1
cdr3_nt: TGTGCCAGCAGGCCGGGACAGATGAACACTGAAGCTTTCTTT
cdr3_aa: CASRPGQMNTEAFF

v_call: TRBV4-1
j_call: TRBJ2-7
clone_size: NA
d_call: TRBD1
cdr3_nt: TGCGCCAGCAGCCGGCCCGGGACAGGGGCAGACGAGCAGTACTTC
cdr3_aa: CASSRPGTGADEQYF

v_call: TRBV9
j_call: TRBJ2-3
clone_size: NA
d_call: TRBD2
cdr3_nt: TGTGCCAGCAGCGTAGAACTAGCGGCCTTCACAGATACGCAGTATTTT
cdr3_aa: CASSVELAAFTDTQYF

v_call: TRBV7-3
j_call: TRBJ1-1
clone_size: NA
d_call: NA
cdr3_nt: TGTGCCAGCAGCTTGACTAGGGTGTGGGACACTGAAGCTTTCTTT
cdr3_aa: CASSLTRVWDTEAFF

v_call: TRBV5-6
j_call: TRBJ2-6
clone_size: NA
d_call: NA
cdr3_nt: TGTGCCAGCGCAGGGGTTTCAGCTGGGGCCAACGTCCTGACTTTC
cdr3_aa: CASAGVSAGANVLTF

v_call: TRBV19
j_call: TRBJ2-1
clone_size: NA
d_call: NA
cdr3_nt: TGTGCCAGTAGTACGTCCTCCGAGCAGTTCTTC
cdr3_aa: CASSTSSEQFF

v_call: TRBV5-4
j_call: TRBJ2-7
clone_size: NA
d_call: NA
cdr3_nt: TGTGCCAGCAGCCCTCAGACTAATCTCTTCTACGAGCAGTACTTC
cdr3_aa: CASSPQTNLFYEQYF

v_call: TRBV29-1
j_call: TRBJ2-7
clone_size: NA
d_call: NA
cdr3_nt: TGCAGCGTTGGAGAGGCTTCCGAGCAGTACTTC
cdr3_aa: CSVGEASEQYF

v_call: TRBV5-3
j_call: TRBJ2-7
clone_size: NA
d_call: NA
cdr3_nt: TGTGCCAGAAGCTTGGTCAGCTACGAGCAGTACTTC
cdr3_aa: CARSLVSYEQYF

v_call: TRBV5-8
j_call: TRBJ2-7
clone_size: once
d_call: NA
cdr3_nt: TGTGCCAGCAGCTTGGCGGCAGGGTTGTACGAGCAGTACTTC
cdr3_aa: CASSLAAGLYEQYF

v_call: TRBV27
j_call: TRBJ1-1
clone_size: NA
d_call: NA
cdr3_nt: TGTGCCAGCAGTGCAACCGGACAGAATGAAGCTTTCTTT
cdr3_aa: CASSATGQNEAFF

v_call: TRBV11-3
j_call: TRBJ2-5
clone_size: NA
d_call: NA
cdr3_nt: TGTGCCAGCAGCTTAGCAGGGGGGCAACAAGAGACCCAGTACTTC
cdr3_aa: CASSLAGGQQETQYF

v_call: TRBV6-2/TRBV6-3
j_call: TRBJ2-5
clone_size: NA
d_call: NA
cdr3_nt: TGTGCCAGCAGTTACGACTTGGGGGGAACCGACTTC
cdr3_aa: CASSYDLGGTDF

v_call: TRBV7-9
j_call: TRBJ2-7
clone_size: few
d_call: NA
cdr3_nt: TGTGCCAGCAGCGACGCCGCCGGAGGTTTCTCCTACGAGCAGTACTTC
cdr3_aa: CASSDAAGGFSYEQYF

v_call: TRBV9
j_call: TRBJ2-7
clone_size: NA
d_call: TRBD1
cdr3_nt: TGTGCCAGCAGCGTGGCCCCGGGACAGATCTACGAGCAGTACTTC
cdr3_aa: CASSVAPGQIYEQYF

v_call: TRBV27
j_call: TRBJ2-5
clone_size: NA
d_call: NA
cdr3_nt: TGTGCCAGCAGCCAGACCTGGGCTAGCTCTGAGACCCAGTACTTC
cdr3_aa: CASSQTWASSETQYF

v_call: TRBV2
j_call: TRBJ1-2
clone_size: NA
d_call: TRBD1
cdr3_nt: TGTGCCAGCAGGCTACAGGGGGCAACGGACTATGGCTACACCTTC
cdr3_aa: CASRLQGATDYGYTF

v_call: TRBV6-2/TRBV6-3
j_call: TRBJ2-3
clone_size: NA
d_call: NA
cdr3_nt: TGTGCCAGCAGTTACTCGATTTCAGACTCCACAGATACGCAGTATTTT
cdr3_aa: CASSYSISDSTDTQYF

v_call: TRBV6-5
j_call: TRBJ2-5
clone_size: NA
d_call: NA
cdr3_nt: TGTGCCAGCAGACAGATAATCCAAGAGACCCAGTACTTC
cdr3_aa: CASRQIIQETQYF

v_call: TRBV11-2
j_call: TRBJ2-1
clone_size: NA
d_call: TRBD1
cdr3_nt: TGTGCCAGCAGACCGACAGGGCATGAGCAGTTCTTC
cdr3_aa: CASRPTGHEQFF